This is a list of T cell receptor beta chains from one sample in a study of T cells after somatic rescue of genetic block. Profiled with immunoSEQ multiplex PCR; TCRdb holds only in-frame clones, not every one. This table holds approximately 71,000 clones, under 95% found once. The sample consisted of peripheral blood mononuclear cells (PBMCs). These receptors all come from a man aged 40-50 years. Both conserved end residues are part of each CDR3. Each record gives: CDR3 protein, J gene, V gene.

cdr3_aa: CASSHDHGIPYEQYF
j_call: TRBJ2-7
v_call: TRBV4-1

cdr3_aa: CASGTYRGARTEAFF
j_call: TRBJ1-1
v_call: TRBV19

cdr3_aa: CASSPPAYNEQFF
j_call: TRBJ2-1
v_call: TRBV28

cdr3_aa: CASTKDAPDTQYF
j_call: TRBJ2-3
v_call: TRBV6-1

cdr3_aa: CASVPWAVPSYEQYF
j_call: TRBJ2-7
v_call: TRBV6-1

cdr3_aa: CASSPHQAGTEAFF
j_call: TRBJ1-1
v_call: TRBV19

cdr3_aa: CASSYGLAGTDTQYF
j_call: TRBJ2-3
v_call: TRBV7-3

cdr3_aa: CASSHPSGGDTDTQYF
j_call: TRBJ2-3
v_call: TRBV5-4

cdr3_aa: CASSLKPQGATGYTF
j_call: TRBJ1-2
v_call: TRBV27

cdr3_aa: CASSLGTGTGITEAFF
j_call: TRBJ1-1
v_call: TRBV5-8

cdr3_aa: CASGTQGTSFNEQFF
j_call: TRBJ2-1
v_call: TRBV12-5

cdr3_aa: CASRTGGAMYGYTF
j_call: TRBJ1-2
v_call: TRBV28

cdr3_aa: CASSQVGTGRSTDTQYF
j_call: TRBJ2-3
v_call: TRBV4-3